A selection of T cell receptor beta chains follows, all from one sample in a study of Ad26.COV2.S vaccination and SARS-CoV-2 variants. Some clones are missing from TCRdb's copy, which holds only in-frame ones; the method was immunoSEQ multiplex PCR. The sample contains about 87,000 clones, about four fifths of which appear only once. The sequencing used peripheral blood, collected after recovery from COVID-19. These receptors came from a human donor who had recovered from COVID-19. Both conserved end residues are part of each CDR3. D genes are given only for firm matches. Expanded clones are given a class, and other clones once, few, many or no size at all.

16	TRBD2	TRBJ2-1	.	TRBV12-5	TGTGCTAGTGGTTTGGTAGCTAGCGGGAGGGACAATGAGCAGTTCTTC	CASGLVASGRDNEQFF
12	.	TRBJ2-1	.	TRBV5-1	TGCGCCAGCAGCTTCAACCCGAATGAGCAGTTCTTC	CASSFNPNEQFF
15	TRBD1	TRBJ2-7	.	TRBV7-3	TGTGCCAGCAGCTATACCCCAGGGGGTATCAACGAGCAGTACTTC	CASSYTPGGINEQYF
15	.	TRBJ2-5	.	TRBV14	TGTGCCAGCAGCCAAGGAGGTGGGGGAAGGGAGACCCAGTACTTC	CASSQGGGGRETQYF
14	.	TRBJ1-1	.	TRBV28	TGTGCCAGCAGTTTGGGGCAGAAGAACACTGAAGCTTTCTTT	CASSLGQKNTEAFF
13	.	TRBJ2-6	.	TRBV12-3/TRBV12-4	TGTGCCAGCTCGGATTCGGAGGCCAACGTCCTGACTTTC	CASSDSEANVLTF
16	TRBD2	TRBJ2-2	.	TRBV5-1	TGCGCCAGCAGCTTACTAGCGGGAGGAGGGACCGGGGAGCTGTTTTTT	CASSLLAGGGTGELFF
15	TRBD1	TRBJ1-1	.	TRBV5-8	TGTGCCAGCAGCGGGGGACAAGGGGGCGGCACTGAAGCTTTCTTT	CASSGGQGGGTEAFF
18	TRBD2	TRBJ2-1	few	TRBV5-1	TGCGCCAGCAGTCTGGCCCCCCCTAGCGGGAGCTCCTACAATGAGCAGTTCTTC	CASSLAPPSGSSYNEQFF
13	TRBD1	TRBJ2-5	once	TRBV13	TGTGCCAGCAGCTCGACAGGGCAAGAGACCCAGTACTTC	CASSSTGQETQYF
14	.	TRBJ1-1	.	TRBV27	TGTGCCAGCAGTTTATGGTCGGGGGAGGAAAAAGCTTTCTTT	CASSLWSGEEKAFF
15	TRBD2	TRBJ2-7	once	TRBV6-2/TRBV6-3	TGTGCCAGCAGTTACGGCACTAGCGGGCACGACGAGCAGTACTTC	CASSYGTSGHDEQYF
15	TRBD1	TRBJ2-7	.	TRBV5-1	TGCGCCAGCAGCCTGGAATCCGGACAGGGGTACGAGCAGTACTTC	CASSLESGQGYEQYF
15	TRBD1	TRBJ1-1	.	TRBV4-1	TGCGCCAGCAGCCTTTCCGGGACAGAGAACACTGAAGCTTTCTTT	CASSLSGTENTEAFF
14	TRBD2	TRBJ2-7	.	TRBV29-1	TGCAGCGTTGCTGGGACTAGCGGGAGGGAGGAGCAGTACTTC	CSVAGTSGREEQYF
14	TRBD2	TRBJ2-7	.	TRBV7-8	TGTGCCAGCAGCCAGACTAGCGGGTACTACGAGCAGTACTTC	CASSQTSGYYEQYF
21	.	TRBJ2-7	.	TRBV19	TGTGCCAGTAGCCACGGCGGTGTGCAGGGAGGCATTCGGTTCGGCTCCTACGAGCAGTACTTC	CASSHGGVQGGIRFGSYEQYF
14	.	TRBJ2-2	.	TRBV15	TGTGCCACCAGCAGAGTAAGGGGATCCGGGGAGCTGTTTTTT	CATSRVRGSGELFF
16	TRBD2	TRBJ2-2	few	TRBV4-3	TGCGCCAGCAGCGGACTAGCGGGACTTAACACCGGGGAGCTGTTTTTT	CASSGLAGLNTGELFF
16	TRBD1	TRBJ2-7	once	TRBV9	TGTGCCAGCAGCGTAGATCTGGACAGGGGCTCCTACGAGCAGTACTTC	CASSVDLDRGSYEQYF
16	TRBD2	TRBJ2-2	.	TRBV23-1	TGCGCCAGCAGTCAATCGCCTAGCGGGATCACCGGGGAGCTGTTTTTT	CASSQSPSGITGELFF
12	.	TRBJ1-1	many	TRBV7-2	TGTGCCAGCAGGGTAGGAGGAACTGAAGCTTTCTTT	CASRVGGTEAFF
15	.	TRBJ2-3	.	TRBV15	TGTGCCACCAGCAGACCTGGGGTTGAGGCAGATACGCAGTATTTT	CATSRPGVEADTQYF
16	TRBD1	TRBJ2-7	.	TRBV27	TGTGCCAGCAGACACATACAGGGGGGTTATTGGTACGAGCAGTACTTC	CASRHIQGGYWYEQYF
16	.	TRBJ2-7	.	TRBV4-1	TGCGCCAGCAGCCAAGGTGACAGCAGACTAACCTACGAGCAGTACTTC	CASSQGDSRLTYEQYF
17	.	TRBJ2-3	.	TRBV7-9	TGTGCCAGCAGCTCGTTTCTACGGGGCAGCTACACAGATACGCAGTATTTT	CASSSFLRGSYTDTQYF
15	.	TRBJ2-4	.	TRBV28	TGTGCCAGCAGTTTAGAGAGGGTGCCCAAAAACATTCAGTACTTC	CASSLERVPKNIQYF
13	.	TRBJ1-2	.	TRBV28	TGTGCCAGCAGACAAACAGGGCTGCGTGGCTACACCTTC	CASRQTGLRGYTF
17	.	TRBJ2-5	.	TRBV11-3	TGTGCCAGCAGCTTGGGGATATTTGGGAGGGGGGAAGAGACCCAGTACTTC	CASSLGIFGRGEETQYF
17	.	TRBJ2-1	.	TRBV11-3	TGTGCCAGCAGCTTATACACCTTGGCTAGCCCCGTCGATGAGCAGTTCTTC	CASSLYTLASPVDEQFF
12	.	TRBJ1-5	.	TRBV7-9	TGTGCCAGCAGCTTACGGGAGCAGCCCCAGCATTTT	CASSLREQPQHF
14	.	TRBJ1-2	once	TRBV19	TGTGCCAGTAGTGGGACGGCGCTTAACTATGGCTACACCTTC	CASSGTALNYGYTF
15	.	TRBJ1-3	many	TRBV6-6	TGTGCCAGCAGCCTGGACTCCATCTCTGGAAACACCATATATTTT	CASSLDSISGNTIYF
15	TRBD2	TRBJ2-7	.	TRBV11-2	TGTGCCAGCAGCGAGGGGGGACTAGCGGGAGGCGAGCAGTACTTC	CASSEGGLAGGEQYF
15	.	TRBJ2-7	.	TRBV19	TGTGCCAGTAGTGCCGAGGACAGGGAGGGCTACGAGCAGTACTTC	CASSAEDREGYEQYF
13	TRBD1	TRBJ1-1	.	TRBV7-9	TGTGCCAGCAGCTCCCGACAGGGCCAGAAAGCTTTCTTT	CASSSRQGQKAFF
17	.	TRBJ2-3	.	TRBV19	TGTGCCAGTAGGATGGGGGGTTTAGGCGGCCGCACAGATACGCAGTATTTT	CASRMGGLGGRTDTQYF
14	.	TRBJ2-2	.	TRBV3-1/TRBV3-2	TGTGCCAGCCGCCAGGGGTATGGGTCCGGGGAGCTGTTTTTT	CASRQGYGSGELFF
16	TRBD1	TRBJ2-7	few	TRBV4-3	TGCGCCAGCAGCCAAGCGGCTGGGACAGGGGCCTACGAGCAGTACTTC	CASSQAAGTGAYEQYF
18	TRBD1	TRBJ2-2	.	TRBV19	TGTGCCAGTAGTGACTCCTTCGGACAGGGGAAACACACCGGGGAGCTGTTTTTT	CASSDSFGQGKHTGELFF
14	TRBD1	TRBJ1-3	few	TRBV19	TGTGCCAGCGAACAGGGGACGACTGGAAACACCATATATTTT	CASEQGTTGNTIYF
14	.	TRBJ2-1	few	TRBV7-9	TGTGCCAGCAGCTTAGCGGGTTCCTACAATGAGCAGTTCTTC	CASSLAGSYNEQFF
15	.	TRBJ1-4	few	TRBV7-8	TGTGCCAGCAGCCTGGCGGTAAGAGTCAACGAAAAACTGTTTTTT	CASSLAVRVNEKLFF
16	.	TRBJ1-1	.	TRBV9	TGTGCCAGCAGCGTAGATACAGGGACCCTGAACACTGAAGCTTTCTTT	CASSVDTGTLNTEAFF
14	.	TRBJ1-1	.	TRBV18	TGTGCCAGCTCACCAGGGACACAGAACACTGAAGCTTTCTTT	CASSPGTQNTEAFF
16	TRBD1	TRBJ1-5	.	TRBV6-1	TGTGCCAGCAGTGGCTCAGGGGGCGCGATCAGTCAGCCCCAGCATTTT	CASSGSGGAISQPQHF
14	.	TRBJ2-7	.	TRBV7-9	TGTGCCAGCAGCTTATCGCCAGGCTCCTACGAGCAGTACTTC	CASSLSPGSYEQYF
13	TRBD1	TRBJ1-2	.	TRBV6-5	TGTGCCAGCAGTAAGACAGGGCTTTATGGCTACACCTTC	CASSKTGLYGYTF
19	TRBD2	TRBJ2-1	.	TRBV27	TGTGCCAGCAGTTTACTCGCCTCTGGTGGGCTAGCGGGAGGGAAAGAGCAGTTCTTC	CASSLLASGGLAGGKEQFF
14	TRBD2	TRBJ2-1	.	TRBV6-6	TGTGCCAGCAGGCGAGCGGGAGGAGGAAATGAGCAGTTCTTC	CASRRAGGGNEQFF
14	.	TRBJ1-6	.	TRBV5-1	TGCGCCAGCAGCTTGAGGTCCACAAATTCACCCCTCCACTTT	CASSLRSTNSPLHF
14	.	TRBJ2-7	.	TRBV28	TGTGCCAGCAGTCCCCCGGGCAGAGGACACGAGCAGTACTTC	CASSPPGRGHEQYF
16	TRBD1	TRBJ1-2	.	TRBV28	TGTGCCAGCAGTTTAGTCCGGGACAGCGATAGGAATGGCTACACCTTC	CASSLVRDSDRNGYTF
13	.	TRBJ2-7	.	TRBV9	TGTGCCAGCAGCGTCGGGGACCTCCGAGAGCAGTACTTC	CASSVGDLREQYF
17	.	TRBJ2-1	.	TRBV19	TGTGCCAGTAGTATAGATCACAAATCGGGACCTTACAATGAGCAGTTCTTC	CASSIDHKSGPYNEQFF
16	.	TRBJ2-7	once	TRBV6-1	TGTGCCAGCAGTGCCCTTGTGACAGGACCCAGGGACGAGCAGTACTTC	CASSALVTGPRDEQYF
15	TRBD1	TRBJ1-3	.	TRBV28	TGTGCCAGCAGAGCACAGGGGGCATCTGGAAACACCATATATTTT	CASRAQGASGNTIYF
17	.	TRBJ2-3	.	TRBV27	TGTGCCAGCAGTTTACAGGGCCACACCCTTAGCACAGATACGCAGTATTTT	CASSLQGHTLSTDTQYF
15	.	TRBJ1-2	.	TRBV7-9	TGTGCCAGCAGCTTAGGCGGGGGCTCGGGCTATGGCTACACCTTC	CASSLGGGSGYGYTF
13	.	TRBJ2-7	.	TRBV7-9	TGTGCCAGCACACCAGCGGGCCGTTACGAGCAGTACTTC	CASTPAGRYEQYF